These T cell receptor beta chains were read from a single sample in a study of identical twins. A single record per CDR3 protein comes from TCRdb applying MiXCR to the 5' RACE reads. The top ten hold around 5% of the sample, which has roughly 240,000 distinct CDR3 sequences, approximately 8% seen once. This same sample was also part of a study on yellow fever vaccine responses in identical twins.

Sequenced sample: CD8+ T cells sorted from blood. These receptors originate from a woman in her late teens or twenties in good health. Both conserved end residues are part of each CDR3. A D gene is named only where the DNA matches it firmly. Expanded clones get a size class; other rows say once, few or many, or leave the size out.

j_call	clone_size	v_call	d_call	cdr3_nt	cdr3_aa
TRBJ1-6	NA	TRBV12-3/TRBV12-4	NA	TGTGCCAGCAGTTTCGGGGGTCGGAATTCACCCCTCCACTTT	CASSFGGRNSPLHF
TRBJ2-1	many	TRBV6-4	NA	TGTGCCAGCAGACCAACCGGGACTGGCTCCTACAATGAGCAGTTCTTC	CASRPTGTGSYNEQFF
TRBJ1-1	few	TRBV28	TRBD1	TGTGCCAGCAGTACCCCCGGGACAGGGGGCACTGAAGCTTTCTTT	CASSTPGTGGTEAFF
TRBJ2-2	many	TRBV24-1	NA	TGTGCCACCAGTGAAACGAGATACACCGGGGAGCTGTTTTTT	CATSETRYTGELFF
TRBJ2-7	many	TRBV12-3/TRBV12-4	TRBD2	TGTGCCAGCCTAGGTAGCGGGACCTCCTACGAGCAGTACTTC	CASLGSGTSYEQYF
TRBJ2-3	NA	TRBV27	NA	TGTGCCAGCAGTTCCGGGACCGATCTCACAGATACGCAGTATTTT	CASSSGTDLTDTQYF
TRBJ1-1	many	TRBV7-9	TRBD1	TGTGCCAGCAACCCGGGACAGGGGAACACTGAAGCTTTCTTT	CASNPGQGNTEAFF
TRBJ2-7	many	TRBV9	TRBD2	TGTGCCAGCAGCGACCCCCTAGCGGGAGGGCCTTACGAGCAGTACTTC	CASSDPLAGGPYEQYF
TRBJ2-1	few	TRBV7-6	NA	TGTGCCAGCAGCAGGAGGGGGGGGGGCCTATCTCTCAATGAGCAGTTCTTC	CASSRRGGGLSLNEQFF
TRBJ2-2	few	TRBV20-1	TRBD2	TGCAGTCTCGAGCGGGAGAACACCGGGGAGCTGTTTTTT	CSLERENTGELFF
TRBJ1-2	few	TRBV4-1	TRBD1	TGCGCCAGCAGCCAAGCCCGGACAGGGTTGTTTACGGCCACCGAATTC	CASSQARTGLFTATEF
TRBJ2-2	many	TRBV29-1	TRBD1	TGCAGCGCCGACAGGGCGAACACCGGGGAGCTGTTTTTT	CSADRANTGELFF
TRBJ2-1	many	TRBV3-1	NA	TGCGCCAGCAGCCAAGAGGGGAATGAGCAGTTCTTC	CASSQEGNEQFF
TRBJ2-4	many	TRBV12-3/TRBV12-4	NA	TGTGCCAGCAGTTTACCCGACAGGTGGGACATTCAGTACTTC	CASSLPDRWDIQYF
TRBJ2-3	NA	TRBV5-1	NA	TGCGCCAGCAGCTCCAACCCAGATACGCAGTATTTT	CASSSNPDTQYF
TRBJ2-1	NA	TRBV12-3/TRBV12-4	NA	TGTGCCAGCAGCCCCCTGAGTGAGCAGTTCTTC	CASSPLSEQFF
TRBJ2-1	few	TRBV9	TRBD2	TGTGCCAGCAGCGTAGGTTCGGTGGGAGGGTGGAATGAGCAGTTCTTC	CASSVGSVGGWNEQFF
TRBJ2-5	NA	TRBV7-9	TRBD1	TGTGCCAGCAGCCGGGACAGAGAGACCCAGTACTTC	CASSRDRETQYF
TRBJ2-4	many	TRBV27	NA	TGTGCCAGCAGTTTCTACCCTGGGACCGGAGCCAAAAACATTCAGTACTTC	CASSFYPGTGAKNIQYF
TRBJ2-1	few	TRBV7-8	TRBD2	TGTGCCAGCAGCTCAAGTTCAGGGTGGGGGGGGTACAATGAGCAGTTCTTC	CASSSSSGWGGYNEQFF
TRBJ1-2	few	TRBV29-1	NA	TGCAGCGTTGAGGAGTATGGCTACACCTTC	CSVEEYGYTF
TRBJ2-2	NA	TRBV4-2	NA	TGTGCCAGCAGCCAAGGCGAGAACACCGGGGAGCTGTTTTTT	CASSQGENTGELFF
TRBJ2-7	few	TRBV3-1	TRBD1	TGTGCCAGCAGCTACCGGGACAGGGTATCCGAGCAGTACTTC	CASSYRDRVSEQYF
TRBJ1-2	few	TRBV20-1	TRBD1	TGCAGTCACCAGAAGGACAGGGATTATGGCTACACCTTC	CSHQKDRDYGYTF
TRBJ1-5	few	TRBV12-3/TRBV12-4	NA	TGTGCCAGCAAGAGTAGAACAGGGAGCAATCAGCCCCAGCATTTT	CASKSRTGSNQPQHF
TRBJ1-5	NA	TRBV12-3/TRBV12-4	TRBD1	TGTGCCAGCAGAGGACAGGGCGTTCAGCCCCAGCATTTT	CASRGQGVQPQHF
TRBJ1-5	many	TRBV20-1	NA	TGCAGTGCTAGAGATAGGGGAGTTAGCAATCAGCCCCAGCATTTT	CSARDRGVSNQPQHF
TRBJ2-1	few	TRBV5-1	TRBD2	TGCGCCAGCAGCTTGGCCCTCCAGCGGGGGGCCTACAATGAGCAGTTCTTC	CASSLALQRGAYNEQFF
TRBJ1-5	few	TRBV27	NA	TGTGCCAGCAGTCACAGATTGGATCAGCCCCAGCATTTT	CASSHRLDQPQHF
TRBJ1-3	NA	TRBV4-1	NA	TGCGCCAGCAGCCAAGGGGGGGGACTGACGGGAAACACCATATATTTT	CASSQGGGLTGNTIYF
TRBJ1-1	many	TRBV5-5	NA	TGTGCCAGCAGCTGGAGGACCCCGAACACTGAAGCTTTCTTT	CASSWRTPNTEAFF
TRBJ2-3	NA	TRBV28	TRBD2	TGTGCCAGCAGTTTCCCCAGGCGGGAGGGCCTCACAGATACGCAGTATTTT	CASSFPRREGLTDTQYF
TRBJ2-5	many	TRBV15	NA	TGTGCCACCAGCTCACAGGGAAACCAAGAGACCCAGTACTTC	CATSSQGNQETQYF
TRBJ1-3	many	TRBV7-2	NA	TGTGCCAGCAGCCAGGGAATCGGAAACACCATATATTTT	CASSQGIGNTIYF
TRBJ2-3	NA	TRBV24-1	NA	TGTGCCACCAGTGATTCGAAGGGGCGCACAGATACGCAGTATTTT	CATSDSKGRTDTQYF
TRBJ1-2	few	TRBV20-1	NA	TGCAGTGCTAGATTTTACTTGGGGGGCTACACCTTC	CSARFYLGGYTF
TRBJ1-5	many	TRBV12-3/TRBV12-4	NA	TGTGCCAGCACCTCTTCGGACACTAGCAATCAGCCCCAGCATTTT	CASTSSDTSNQPQHF
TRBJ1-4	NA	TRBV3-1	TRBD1	TGTGCCAGCAGCCTCCGGGACAGAAATGAAAAACTGTTTTTT	CASSLRDRNEKLFF
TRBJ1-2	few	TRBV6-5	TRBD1	TGTGCCAGCAGTTACTCGAAGGGGGCCTTCAACTATGGCTACACCTTC	CASSYSKGAFNYGYTF
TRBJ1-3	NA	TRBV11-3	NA	TGTGCCAGCAGCTTAGGCCAGGGAGGGTCAACCATATATTTT	CASSLGQGGSTIYF
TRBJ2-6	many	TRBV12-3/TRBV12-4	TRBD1	TGTGCCAGCAGTGCCGGGACAGGTTTTGGGGCCAACGTCCTGACTTTC	CASSAGTGFGANVLTF
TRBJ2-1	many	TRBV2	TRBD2	TGTGCCAGCAGTCTCCCCGAAGGCGGGGGGCGGTCCTACAATGAGCAGTTCTTC	CASSLPEGGGRSYNEQFF
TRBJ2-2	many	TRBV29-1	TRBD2	TGCAGCGTTGCTGGTCTAGCGGGCATCAACACCGGGGAGCTGTTTTTT	CSVAGLAGINTGELFF
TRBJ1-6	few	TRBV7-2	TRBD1	TGTGCCATCGCGGTGACAGGGCGTGATTCACCCCTCCACTTT	CAIAVTGRDSPLHF
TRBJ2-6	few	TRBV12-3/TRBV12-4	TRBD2	TGTGCCACCTATGGGGAGGGAACTGGGGCCAACGTCCTGACTTTC	CATYGEGTGANVLTF
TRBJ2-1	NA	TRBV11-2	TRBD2	TGTGCCAGCAGCTTAGGGGGAGCGGGGGCGACGATATCCCGGGAAATCAATGAGCAGTTCTTC	CASSLGGAGATISREINEQFF
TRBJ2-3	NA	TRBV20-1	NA	TGCAGTGCTCACCCCCAGGAGGGGTTCGCAGATACGCAGTATTTT	CSAHPQEGFADTQYF
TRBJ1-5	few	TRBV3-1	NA	TGTGCCAGCAGGGATATAGGGTATAGCAATCAGCCCCAGCATTTT	CASRDIGYSNQPQHF
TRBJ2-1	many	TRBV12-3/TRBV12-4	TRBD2	TGTGCCAGCACCCACGGGGGGAGCTCCTACAATGAGCAGTTCTTC	CASTHGGSSYNEQFF
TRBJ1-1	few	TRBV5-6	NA	TGTGCCAGCAGCCGCGACAGGGAAGCTTTCTTT	CASSRDREAFF
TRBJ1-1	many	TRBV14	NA	TGTGCCAGCAGCCCAGAAGTTCCAAAGAAGAACACTGAAGCTTTCTTT	CASSPEVPKKNTEAFF
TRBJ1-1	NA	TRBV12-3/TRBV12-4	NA	TGTGCCAGCAGTCCGACGACAGAAAACACTGAAGCTTTCTTT	CASSPTTENTEAFF
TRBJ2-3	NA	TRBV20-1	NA	TGCAGTGCTGCCGGGACCCCCCCTGTGTATTTT	CSAAGTPPVYF